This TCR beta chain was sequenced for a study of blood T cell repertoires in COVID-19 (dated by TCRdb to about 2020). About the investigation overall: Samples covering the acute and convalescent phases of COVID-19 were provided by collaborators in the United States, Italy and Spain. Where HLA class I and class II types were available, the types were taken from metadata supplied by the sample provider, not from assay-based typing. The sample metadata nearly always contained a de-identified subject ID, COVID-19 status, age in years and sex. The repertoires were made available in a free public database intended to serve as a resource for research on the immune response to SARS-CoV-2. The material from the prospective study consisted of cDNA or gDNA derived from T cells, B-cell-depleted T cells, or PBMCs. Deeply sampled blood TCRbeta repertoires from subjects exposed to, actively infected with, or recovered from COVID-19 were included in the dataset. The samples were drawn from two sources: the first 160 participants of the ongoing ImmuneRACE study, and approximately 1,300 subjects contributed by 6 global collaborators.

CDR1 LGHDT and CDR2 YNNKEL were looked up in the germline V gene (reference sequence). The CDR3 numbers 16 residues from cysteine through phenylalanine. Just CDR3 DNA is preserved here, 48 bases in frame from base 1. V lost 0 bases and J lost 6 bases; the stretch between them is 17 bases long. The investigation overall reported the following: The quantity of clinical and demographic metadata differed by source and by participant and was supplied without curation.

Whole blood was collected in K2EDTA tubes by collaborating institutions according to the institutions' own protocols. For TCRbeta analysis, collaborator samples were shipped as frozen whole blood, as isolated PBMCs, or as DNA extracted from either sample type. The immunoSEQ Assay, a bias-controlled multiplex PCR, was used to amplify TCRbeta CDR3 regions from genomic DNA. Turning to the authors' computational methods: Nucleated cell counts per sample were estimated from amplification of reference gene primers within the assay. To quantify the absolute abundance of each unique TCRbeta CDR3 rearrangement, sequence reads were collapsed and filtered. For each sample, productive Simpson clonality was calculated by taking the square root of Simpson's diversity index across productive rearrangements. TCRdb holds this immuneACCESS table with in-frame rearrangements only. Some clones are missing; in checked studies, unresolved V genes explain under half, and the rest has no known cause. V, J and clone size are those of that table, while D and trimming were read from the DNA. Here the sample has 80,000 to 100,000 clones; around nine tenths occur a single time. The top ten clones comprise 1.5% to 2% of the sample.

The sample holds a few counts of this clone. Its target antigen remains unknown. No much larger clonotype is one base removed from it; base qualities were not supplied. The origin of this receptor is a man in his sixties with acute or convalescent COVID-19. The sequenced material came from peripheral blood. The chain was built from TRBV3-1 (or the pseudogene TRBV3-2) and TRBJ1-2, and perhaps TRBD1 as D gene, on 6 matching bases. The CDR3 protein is CASSQDNRDWKDGYTF. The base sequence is TGTGCCAGCAGCCAAGATAACAGGGATTGGAAAGATGGCTACACCTTC.